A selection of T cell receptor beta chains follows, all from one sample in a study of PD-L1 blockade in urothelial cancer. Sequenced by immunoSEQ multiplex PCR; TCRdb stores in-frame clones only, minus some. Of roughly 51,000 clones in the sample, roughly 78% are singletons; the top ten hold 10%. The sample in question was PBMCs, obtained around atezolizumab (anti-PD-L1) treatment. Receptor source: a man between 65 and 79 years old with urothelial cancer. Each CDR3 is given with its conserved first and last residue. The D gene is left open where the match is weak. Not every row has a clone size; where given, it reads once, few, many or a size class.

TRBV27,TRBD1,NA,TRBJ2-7,TGTGCCAGCAGTTTTACAGGGGGGCACGAGCAGTACTTC,CASSFTGGHEQYF
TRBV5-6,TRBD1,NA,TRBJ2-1,TGTGCCAGCAGTTCGACAGGGGGATCCAACGTGCAGTTCTTC,CASSSTGGSNVQFF
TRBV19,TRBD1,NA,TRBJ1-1,TGTGCCAGTAGCTCTGGGACAGACACTGAAGCTTTCTTT,CASSSGTDTEAFF
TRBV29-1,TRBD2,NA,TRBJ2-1,TGCAGCGTGGGGACTAGCGGGAGTTACAATGAGCAGTTCTTC,CSVGTSGSYNEQFF
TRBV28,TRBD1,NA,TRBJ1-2,TGTGCCAGCAGTCCCATAGGGGGGACAGGGGTTCCTGGCTACACCTTC,CASSPIGGTGVPGYTF
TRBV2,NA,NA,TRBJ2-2,TGTGCCAGCTTTATGGGGAGCAACACCGGGGAGCTGTTTTTT,CASFMGSNTGELFF
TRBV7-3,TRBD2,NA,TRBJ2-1,TGTGCCAGCAGCCCGGGGGGGGCGTTTGGGAATGAGCAGTTCTTC,CASSPGGAFGNEQFF
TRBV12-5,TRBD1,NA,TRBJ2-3,TGTGCTAGTGGTTTGGTCACAGGGGGCATAGCAGATACGCAGTATTTT,CASGLVTGGIADTQYF
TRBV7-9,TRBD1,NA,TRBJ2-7,TGTGCCAGCAGTCCCGCCGACAGGGCTGATTACGAGCAGTACTTC,CASSPADRADYEQYF
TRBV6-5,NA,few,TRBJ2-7,TGTGCCAGCAGTTACGGCGGTAGCCTGGACGAGCAGTACTTC,CASSYGGSLDEQYF
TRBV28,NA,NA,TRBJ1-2,TGTGCCAGCAGCGACATCTATGGCTACACCTTC,CASSDIYGYTF
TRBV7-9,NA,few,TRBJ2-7,TGTGCCAGCAGCCAGGGCGTGTACGAGCAGTACTTC,CASSQGVYEQYF
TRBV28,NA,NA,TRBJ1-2,TGTGCCAGCAGTTCACATTTAAACTATGGCTACACCTTC,CASSSHLNYGYTF
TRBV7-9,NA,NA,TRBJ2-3,TGTGCCAGCAGCCGAGGGACAGATACGCAGTATTTT,CASSRGTDTQYF
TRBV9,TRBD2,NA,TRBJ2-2,TGTGCCAGCAGCAAACTAGGGGATTCTAGCGGAGCCTCGGACACCGGGGAGCTGTTTTTT,CASSKLGDSSGASDTGELFF
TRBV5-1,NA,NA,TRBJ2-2,TGCGCCAGCAGCTTGGCTTCAGGTGCGAACACCGGGGAGCTGTTTTTT,CASSLASGANTGELFF
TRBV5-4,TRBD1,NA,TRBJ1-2,TGTGCCAGCAGCCCCGGACAGGGAGGAGGCTATGGCTACACCTTC,CASSPGQGGGYGYTF
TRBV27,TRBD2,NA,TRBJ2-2,TGTGCCAGCACATGGGGGGGTACCGGGGAGCTGTTTTTT,CASTWGGTGELFF
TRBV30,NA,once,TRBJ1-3,TGTGCCTGGAGTGTCGCGGGGCCTGGAAACACCATATATTTT,CAWSVAGPGNTIYF
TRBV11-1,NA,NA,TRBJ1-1,TGTGCCAGCAGCTTATGGGGGGATGCTGAAGCTTTCTTT,CASSLWGDAEAFF
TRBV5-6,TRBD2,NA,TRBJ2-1,TGTGCCAGCAGCCCTTATCGACTAGCGGGAGGGCAGTTCTTC,CASSPYRLAGGQFF
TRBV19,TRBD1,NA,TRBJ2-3,TGTGCCAGTAGTATACCGACAGGGGGACAGCCCACAGATACGCAGTATTTT,CASSIPTGGQPTDTQYF
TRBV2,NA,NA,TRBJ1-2,TGTGCCAGCAGTGAATCGGGTGACGACTATGGCTACACCTTC,CASSESGDDYGYTF
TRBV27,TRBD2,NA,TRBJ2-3,TGTGCCAGCAGTCCCCCGGGACTAGCGGTTCCGCAGTATTTT,CASSPPGLAVPQYF
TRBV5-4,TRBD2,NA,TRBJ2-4,TGTGCCAGCAGCTTCGGACGGGGGGACATTCAGTACTTC,CASSFGRGDIQYF
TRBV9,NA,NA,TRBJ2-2,TGTGCCAGCAGCGTAGTCCCGGGAACCTCGCCGAACACCGGGGAGCTGTTTTTT,CASSVVPGTSPNTGELFF
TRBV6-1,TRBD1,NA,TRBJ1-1,TGTGCCAGCAGCCGGACAGGGGCGGACACTGAAGCTTTCTTT,CASSRTGADTEAFF
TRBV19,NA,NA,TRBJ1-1,TGTGCCAGTAGTATAGCACAGGGTAGAACTGAAGCTTTCTTT,CASSIAQGRTEAFF
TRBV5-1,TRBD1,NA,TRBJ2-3,TGCGCCAGCAGCTTACAGGGGGCCACAGATACGCAGTATTTT,CASSLQGATDTQYF